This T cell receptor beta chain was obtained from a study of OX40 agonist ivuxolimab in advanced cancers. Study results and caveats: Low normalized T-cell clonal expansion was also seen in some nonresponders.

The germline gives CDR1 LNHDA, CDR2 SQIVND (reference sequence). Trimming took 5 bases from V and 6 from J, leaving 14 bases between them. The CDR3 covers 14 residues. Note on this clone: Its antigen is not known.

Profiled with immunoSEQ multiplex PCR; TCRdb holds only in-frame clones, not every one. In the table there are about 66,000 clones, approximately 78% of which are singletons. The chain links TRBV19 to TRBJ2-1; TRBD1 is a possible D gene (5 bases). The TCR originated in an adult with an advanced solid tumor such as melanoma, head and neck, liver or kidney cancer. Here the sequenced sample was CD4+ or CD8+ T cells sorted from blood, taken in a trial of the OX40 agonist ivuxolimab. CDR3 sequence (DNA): TGTGCCAGTAGTTTTTCAGGGTTGACCAATGAGCAGTTCTTC. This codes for CASSFSGLTNEQFF.